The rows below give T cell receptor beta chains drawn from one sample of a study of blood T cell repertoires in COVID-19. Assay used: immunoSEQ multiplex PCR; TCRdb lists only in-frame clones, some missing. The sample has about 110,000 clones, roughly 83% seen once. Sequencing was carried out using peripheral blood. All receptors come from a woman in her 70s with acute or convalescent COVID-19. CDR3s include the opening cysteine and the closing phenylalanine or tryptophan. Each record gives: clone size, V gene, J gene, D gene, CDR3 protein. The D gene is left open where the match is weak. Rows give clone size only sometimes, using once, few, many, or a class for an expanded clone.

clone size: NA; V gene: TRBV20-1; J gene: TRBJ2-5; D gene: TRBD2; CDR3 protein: CSASSPAGGRETQYF
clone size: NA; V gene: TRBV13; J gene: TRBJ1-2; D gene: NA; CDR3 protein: CASSLGARVGGYTF
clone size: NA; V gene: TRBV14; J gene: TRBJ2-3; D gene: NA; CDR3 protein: CASSQDRAHGAAAQYF
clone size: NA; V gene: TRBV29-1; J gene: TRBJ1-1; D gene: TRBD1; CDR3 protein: CSVLPGQGGFTEAFF
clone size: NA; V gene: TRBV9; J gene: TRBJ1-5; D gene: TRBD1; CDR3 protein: CASSRTGGNQPQHF
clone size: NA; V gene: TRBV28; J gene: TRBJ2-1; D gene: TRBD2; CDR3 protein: CASNSFSRGVGSYNEQFF
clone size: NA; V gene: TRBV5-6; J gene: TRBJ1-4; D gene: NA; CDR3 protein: CASSLGLRALEKLFF
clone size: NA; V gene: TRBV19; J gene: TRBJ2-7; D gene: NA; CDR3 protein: CASSVSGYEQYF
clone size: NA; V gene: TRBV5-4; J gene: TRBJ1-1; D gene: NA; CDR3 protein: CASSGGRTTEAFF
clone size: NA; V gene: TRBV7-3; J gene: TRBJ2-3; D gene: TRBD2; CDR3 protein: CASSSIAGGGTDTQYF
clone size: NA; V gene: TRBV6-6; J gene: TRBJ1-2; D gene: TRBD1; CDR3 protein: CASSYSTGEYGYTF
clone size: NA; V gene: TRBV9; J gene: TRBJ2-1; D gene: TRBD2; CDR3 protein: CASSGIAGGPNEQFF
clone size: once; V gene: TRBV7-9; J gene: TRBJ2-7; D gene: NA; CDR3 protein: CASSLELTSQDF
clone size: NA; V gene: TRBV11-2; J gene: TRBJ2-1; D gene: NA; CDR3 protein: CASSFPGIGDRNQFF
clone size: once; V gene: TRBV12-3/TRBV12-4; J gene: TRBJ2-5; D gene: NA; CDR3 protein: CASGEAGETQYF
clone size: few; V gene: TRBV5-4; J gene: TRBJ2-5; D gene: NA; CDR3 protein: CASSLGGAGLGQETQYF
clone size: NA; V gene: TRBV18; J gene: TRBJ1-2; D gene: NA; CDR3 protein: CASSPPRDSNYGYTF
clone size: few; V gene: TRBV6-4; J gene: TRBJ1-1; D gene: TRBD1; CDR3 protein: CASSWDREANTEAFF
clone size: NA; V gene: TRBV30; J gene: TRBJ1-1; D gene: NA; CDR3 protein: CAWIQGTEAFF
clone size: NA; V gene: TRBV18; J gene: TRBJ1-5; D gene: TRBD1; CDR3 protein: CASSPQTGPTQPQHF
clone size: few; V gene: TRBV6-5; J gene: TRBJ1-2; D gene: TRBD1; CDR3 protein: CASSLTGDYGYTF
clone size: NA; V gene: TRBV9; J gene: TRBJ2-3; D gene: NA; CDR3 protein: CASSPQRTTLTDTQYF
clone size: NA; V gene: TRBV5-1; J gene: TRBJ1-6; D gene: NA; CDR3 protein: CASCLAGGGESGSPLHF
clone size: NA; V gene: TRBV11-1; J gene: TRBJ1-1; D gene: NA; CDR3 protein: CASSREGGNTEAFF
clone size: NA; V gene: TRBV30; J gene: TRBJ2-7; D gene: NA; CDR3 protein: CAWSQGGTYEQYF
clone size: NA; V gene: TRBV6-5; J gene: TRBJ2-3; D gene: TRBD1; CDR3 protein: CASSPRQGTTQYF
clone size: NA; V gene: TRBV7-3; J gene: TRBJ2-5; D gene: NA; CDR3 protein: CASSKGHQETQYF
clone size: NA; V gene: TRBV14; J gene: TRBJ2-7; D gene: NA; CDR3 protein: CASSQVRGHEQYF
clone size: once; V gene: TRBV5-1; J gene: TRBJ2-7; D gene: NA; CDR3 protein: CASSLGQRVEQYF
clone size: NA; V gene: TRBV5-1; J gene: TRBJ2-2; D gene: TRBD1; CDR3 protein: CASSLGTGNTGELFF
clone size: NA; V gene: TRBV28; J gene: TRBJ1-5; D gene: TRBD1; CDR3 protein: CASSPSGTGSNQPQHF
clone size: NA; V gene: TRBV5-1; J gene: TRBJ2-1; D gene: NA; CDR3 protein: CASSLASNEQFF
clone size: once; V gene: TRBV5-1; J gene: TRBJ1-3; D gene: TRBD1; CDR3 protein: CASSIEGGPSSGNTIYF
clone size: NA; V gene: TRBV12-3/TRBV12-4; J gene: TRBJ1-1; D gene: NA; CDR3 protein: CASSKGRAEAFF
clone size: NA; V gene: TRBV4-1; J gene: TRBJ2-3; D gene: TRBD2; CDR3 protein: CASSQAGGGQSTQYF
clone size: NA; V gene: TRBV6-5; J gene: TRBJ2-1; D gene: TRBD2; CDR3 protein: CASRLLAANEQFF
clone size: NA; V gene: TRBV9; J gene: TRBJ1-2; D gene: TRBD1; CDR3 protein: CASSGSGGDYGYTF